These 26 T cell receptor beta chains originate from one sample sequenced in a study of T cells in Graves' hyperthyroidism and ophthalmopathy. Amplification of TCR beta CDR3 regions was performed using RNA transcripts as template. TCR CDR3 regions were first amplified by RT-PCR with HTBI primers. TCRdb called the multiplex PCR reads again in MiXCR, with one record for every CDR3 protein. Here the sample spans a few hundred thousand distinct CDR3 sequences, about 14% being singletons. Sequences were obtained from blood. Receptors originate from a woman aged 40 to 50 with Graves' hyperthyroidism that later progressed to Graves' ophthalmopathy.

The chain uses TRBV10-1 and TRBJ2-5; D perhaps matches TRBD1 (5 bases). The ends were cut back, 0 bases at V and 5 bases at J, with 13 bases in the middle. The CDR3 length is 15 residues. Germline CDR1 reads WNHNN; CDR2 reads SYGVQD (reference sequence). DNA for the CDR3: TGCGCCAGCAGTGAGTCGCCACAGGTTGGGGAGACCCAGTACTTC. The encoded protein is CASSESPQVGETQYF.

The rearrangement links TRBV5-5 to TRBJ2-5; 8 nucleotides align to TRBD2. The CDR3 length is 14 residues. Germline V lookup: CDR1 SGHKS, CDR2 YYEKEE (reference sequence). After removal of 4 bases from V and 0 bases from J, the junction contained 2 bases not matched to a gene. The CDR3 sequence: CASSRRGDQETQYF. CDR3 nucleotide sequence: TGTGCCAGCAGCCGGCGGGGGGACCAAGAGACCCAGTACTTC.

This clonotype occurred many times. V gene TRBV28 combines with J gene TRBJ1-2; D remains ambiguous. Germline-derived CDR1 and CDR2 are MDHEN and SYDVKM. V was pared by 8 bases and J by 2 bases, with 9 bases between. The CDR3 is 12 amino acids. The CDR3 spells CASFQENYGYTF. The CDR3 DNA reads TGTGCCAGCTTCCAGGAGAACTATGGCTACACCTTC.

This clonotype was counted a few times. This may come from a read error, since a much larger clone is one base off. This chain links TRBV28 with TRBJ2-7; 8 nucleotides agree with TRBD1. The germline V gene has CDR1 MDHEN and CDR2 SYDVKM. Trimming cost V 5 bases and J 2 bases; bases outside gene matches: 8. This CDR3 comprises 15 residues. The DNA for the CDR3 is TGTGCCAGCAGTGAGACAGGGGTTTTGACCTACGAGCAGTACTTC. Amino acids: CASSETGVLTYEQYF.

The genes are TRBV30 and TRBJ2-2; D remains ambiguous. Trimming removed 2 bases at V and 0 bases at J, with 7 bases between. CDR3 size: 14 residues. The germline gives CDR1 GTSNPN, CDR2 SVGIG (reference sequence). The CDR3 DNA reads as TGTGCCTGGAGTCTCCACACGAACACCGGGGAGCTGTTTTTT. This encodes CAWSLHTNTGELFF.

This clonotype was counted a few times. This chain links TRBV4-2 with TRBJ1-1, with no clear D. This CDR3 region has 14 residues. Per germline, CDR1 LGHNA and CDR2 YNFKEQ. V gave up 1 base and J gave up 8 bases, with 14 bases separating them. CDR3: CASSQGFIRSEAFF. The CDR3 DNA sequence: TGTGCCAGCAGCCAAGGTTTCATAAGATCCGAAGCTTTCTTT.

For this clonotype: An end of the junction does not agree with germline; a read error may underlie this. The rearrangement links TRBV18 to TRBJ2-1, with 7 bases aligning to TRBD2. The CDR3 is 14 amino acids. In germline, CDR1 is KGHSH, CDR2 LQKENI. The CDR3 here is CASWPGLSYYEQLF. The CDR3 DNA follows: TGTGCCAGCTGGCCGGGACTATCCTACTATGAGCAGTTATTC. The variable domain in full, completed from reference TRBV18 and TRBJ2-1, reads NAGVMQNPRHLVRRRGQEARLRCSPMKGHSHVYWYRQLPEEGLKFMVYLQKENIIDESGMPKERFSAEFPKEGPSILRIQQVVRGDSAAYFCASWPGLSYYEQLFGPGTRLTVL.

This clonotype has ten or more counts. The V call is TRBV29-1, the J call TRBJ2-3; D not certain. The ends were cut back, 7 bases at V and 3 bases at J, with 8 bases in the middle. Per germline, CDR1 SQVTM and CDR2 ANQGSEA. The CDR3 runs 11 residues. CDR3 sequence (DNA): TGCAGCGCCCGACGAACAGATACGCAGTATTTT. Protein product: CSARRTDTQYF.

Ten or more counts support this clonotype. The rearrangement joins TRBV6-1 to TRBJ1-5, with D hard to call. V dropped 6 bases and J dropped 6 bases, with 12 bases sitting between them. The germline CDR1 and CDR2 sequences are MNHNS and SASEGT. The CDR3 length is 13 residues. The CDR3 DNA reads TGTGCCAGCAGGGCCGAGGTAGGTCAGCCCCAGCATTTT. Protein product: CASRAEVGQPQHF.

Ten or more counts support this clonotype. This sequence joins TRBV3-1 and TRBJ2-3; no clear D gene. The V end lost 4 bases, the J end lost 2 bases, and 13 bases lay between the germline ends. Germline values: CDR1 LGHDT, CDR2 YNNKEL (reference sequence). This CDR3 contains 15 residues. The CDR3 coding sequence is TGTGCCAGCAGCCCACGGACGGTGAACACAGATACGCAGTATTTT. It yields the protein CASSPRTVNTDTQYF.

This clonotype was observed at least ten times. The rearrangement uses TRBV6-1 and TRBJ2-1; TRBD2 might be the D (5 bases). Germline values: CDR1 MNHNS, CDR2 SASEGT. This CDR3 has 16 amino acids. Trimming removed 3 bases at V and 0 bases at J, with 12 bases between. The CDR3 sequence: CASSDRLGSSYNEQFF. The CDR3 nucleotides read TGTGCCAGCAGTGATCGACTTGGGAGCTCCTACAATGAGCAGTTCTTC.

This clonotype has at least ten counts. The chain has TRBV6-5 and TRBJ1-2; D is perhaps TRBD1 (6 bases). Between the trimmed V and J ends, which lost 0 bases and 4 bases, there was a span of 15 bases. Germline lookup yields CDR1 MNHEY and CDR2 SVGAGI. The CDR3 runs to 16 residues. The CDR3 reads CASSYSKGQNIYGYTF. The CDR3 DNA reads TGTGCCAGCAGTTACTCGAAAGGACAGAACATCTATGGCTACACCTTC.

The table lists this clonotype with many counts. This chain connects TRBV12-3 or TRBV12-4 to TRBJ1-1; the match to TRBD1 covers 8 bases. The CDR3 is 15 residues long. Trimming cost V 6 bases and J 0 bases; bases outside gene matches: 6. CDR3 in amino acids: CASRVRGLVNTEAFF. The DNA for the CDR3 is TGTGCCAGCAGGGTCAGGGGGCTGGTGAACACTGAAGCTTTCTTT.

This clonotype was found many times. The rearrangement uses TRBV19 and TRBJ1-4; D is unresolved. Trimming pared 8 bases from V and 6 bases from J, leaving 10 bases between. The CDR3 consists of 12 residues. Per germline, CDR1 LNHDA and CDR2 SQIVND (reference sequence). CDR3 in amino acids: CASSRPYEKLFF. DNA for the CDR3: TGTGCCAGTTCTAGACCTTATGAAAAACTGTTTTTT.

This clonotype was seen repeatedly, ten times or more. The rearrangement links TRBV24-1 to TRBJ2-3, with unresolved D. Trimming cost V 4 bases and J 3 bases, with 7 bases left between them. Germline loops: CDR1 KGHDR, CDR2 SFDVKD. This CDR3 is built from 13 residues. The CDR3 reads CATSDTRTDTQYF. The CDR3 DNA sequence: TGTGCCACCAGTGACACCAGGACAGATACGCAGTATTTT.

In this sample, this clonotype turned up many times. V gene TRBV18 combines with J gene TRBJ1-2, with 7 bases fitting TRBD1. Germline V lookup: CDR1 KGHSH, CDR2 LQKENI. The junction had 8 bases not matched to a gene; V was cut back by 6 bases and J by 7 bases. This CDR3 has 13 residues. CDR3 region: CASSRDRAAGYTF. The CDR3 nucleotides are TGTGCCAGCTCGCGAGACAGGGCGGCTGGCTACACCTTC. The whole variable domain, filled in from reference TRBV18 and TRBJ1-2, reads NAGVMQNPRHLVRRRGQEARLRCSPMKGHSHVYWYRQLPEEGLKFMVYLQKENIIDESGMPKERFSAEFPKEGPSILRIQQVVRGDSAAYFCASSRDRAAGYTFGSGTRLTVV.

This clonotype has a count of ten or more. The rearrangement uses TRBV29-1 and TRBJ1-1; 8 nucleotides agree with TRBD1. Germline lookup yields CDR1 SQVTM and CDR2 ANQGSEA. V shed 4 bases and J 4 bases; nucleotides not matched to a gene: 8. The CDR3 totals 14 residues. DNA of the CDR3: TGCAGCGTTGTTCCAGGGGGCGCAGGCACTGAAGCTTTCTTT. This sequence encodes CSVVPGGAGTEAFF.

This clonotype was picked up many times. The chain employs TRBV4-1 and TRBJ2-1; 12 bases match TRBD2. With 3 bases clipped from V and 0 bases from J, the junction kept 6 bases outside the gene matches. Germline CDR1 and CDR2: MGHRA and YSYEKL. This CDR3 comprises 18 residues. CDR3 in amino acids: CASSQLAGGPISYNEQFF. The CDR3 coding sequence is TGCGCCAGCAGCCAGCTAGCGGGAGGGCCTATCTCCTACAATGAGCAGTTCTTC.

This clonotype was picked up many times. The chain links TRBV30 to TRBJ2-7; no reliable D call. Trimming took 0 bases from V and 2 from J, leaving 5 bases between them. There are 12 residues in the CDR3. Germline values: CDR1 GTSNPN, CDR2 SVGIG (reference sequence). CDR3 DNA sequence: TGTGCCTGGAGTGTATTAGCCTACGAGCAGTACTTC. Translated: CAWSVLAYEQYF.

This clonotype was found many times. The chain joins TRBV28 to TRBJ2-1, with 14 bases identical to TRBD2. The CDR3 spans 20 residues. Germline CDR1 and CDR2: MDHEN and SYDVKM. Unmatched junction bases numbered 13, after V lost 5 bases and J lost 1 base. This chain's CDR3 is CASSARLAGGPLPSYNEQFF. In nucleotides, the CDR3 is TGTGCCAGCAGTGCCAGACTAGCGGGAGGGCCATTACCGTCCTACAATGAGCAGTTCTTC.

This clonotype was recorded at least ten times. The genes are TRBV7-6 and TRBJ2-1; the match to TRBD2 covers 7 bases. In germline, CDR1 is SGHVS, CDR2 FNYEAQ. With V trimmed by 0 bases and J by 15 bases, 11 bases remained unmatched. The CDR3 is 14 residues long. The CDR3 DNA reads TGTGCCAGCAGCTTAGCGAGAATAGCGGGTCGTCTGTTCTTC. Protein: CASSLARIAGRLFF.

The chain employs TRBV30 and TRBJ1-5, with TRBD1 matching over 7 bases. CDR3 length equals 14 residues. The V segment lost 4 bases and the J segment 4 bases; nucleotides outside the gene matches: 7. Germline CDR1 GTSNPN, CDR2 SVGIG (reference sequence). The DNA for the CDR3 is TGTGCCTGGAAACACCGGGACAGAAATCAGCCCCAGCATTTT. Protein: CAWKHRDRNQPQHF.

Ten or more counts support this clonotype. This chain connects TRBV2 to TRBJ2-1; D is ambiguous. Per the germline V gene, CDR1 is SNHLY and CDR2 is FYNNEI. With 4 bases removed from V and 9 bases from J, the gap between germline ends came to 7 bases. The length of the CDR3 is 11 residues. This CDR3 is CASSVWLEQFF. The CDR3 region has the DNA TGTGCCAGCAGTGTTTGGCTTGAGCAGTTCTTC.

This clonotype was seen repeatedly, ten times or more. The V and J genes are TRBV11-2 and TRBJ1-6; D is uncertain. This CDR3 spans 16 amino acids. CDR1 SGHAT and CDR2 FQNNGV come from the germline V gene. V lost 1 base to trimming and J lost 7 bases, with 14 bases between them. This CDR3 reads CASSLVADGTNSPLHF. DNA of the CDR3: TGTGCCAGCAGCTTAGTTGCTGACGGCACGAATTCACCCCTCCACTTT.

This clonotype showed up many times. The chain recombines TRBV5-1 with TRBJ2-7, with D maybe TRBD2 (5 bases). The CDR3 runs 16 residues. Germline V gives CDR1 SGHRS, CDR2 YFSETQ. V was cut by 4 bases and J by 0 bases, with 17 bases left in between. CDR3 nucleotides: TGCGCCAGCAGCCTGAACCCGGGAACCCGCTCCTACGAGCAGTACTTC. Translated, it gives CASSLNPGTRSYEQYF.

This clonotype was seen at least ten times. V usage is TRBV2 and J usage is TRBJ1-5; D might be TRBD1 (5 bases). Germline CDR1 SNHLY, CDR2 FYNNEI. The V end lost 4 bases, the J end lost 4 bases, and 17 bases lay between the germline ends. The CDR3 consists of 16 residues. The CDR3: CASSGGGAGRNQPQHF. The CDR3, as DNA: TGTGCCAGCAGTGGAGGAGGGGCCGGGAGGAATCAGCCCCAGCATTTT.